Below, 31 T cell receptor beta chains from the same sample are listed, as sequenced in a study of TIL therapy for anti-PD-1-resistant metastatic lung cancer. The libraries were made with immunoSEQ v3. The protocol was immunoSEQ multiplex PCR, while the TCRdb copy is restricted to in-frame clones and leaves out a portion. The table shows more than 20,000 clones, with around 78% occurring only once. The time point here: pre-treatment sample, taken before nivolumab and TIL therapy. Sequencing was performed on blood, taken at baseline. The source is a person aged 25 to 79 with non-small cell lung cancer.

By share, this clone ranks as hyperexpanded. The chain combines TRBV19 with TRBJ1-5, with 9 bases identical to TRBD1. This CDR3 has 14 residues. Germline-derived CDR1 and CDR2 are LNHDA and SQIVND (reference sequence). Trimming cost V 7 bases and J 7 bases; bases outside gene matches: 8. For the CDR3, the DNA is TGTGCCAGTACCTTGGACAGGGGCGGCCAGCCCCAGCATTTT. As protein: CASTLDRGGQPQHF.

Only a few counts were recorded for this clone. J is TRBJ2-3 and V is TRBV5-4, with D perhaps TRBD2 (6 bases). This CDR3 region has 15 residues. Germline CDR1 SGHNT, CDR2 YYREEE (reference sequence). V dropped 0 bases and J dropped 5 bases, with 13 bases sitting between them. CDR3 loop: CASSLEGTGEDTQYF. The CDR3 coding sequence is TGTGCCAGCAGCTTGGAGGGGACTGGAGAAGATACGCAGTATTTT.

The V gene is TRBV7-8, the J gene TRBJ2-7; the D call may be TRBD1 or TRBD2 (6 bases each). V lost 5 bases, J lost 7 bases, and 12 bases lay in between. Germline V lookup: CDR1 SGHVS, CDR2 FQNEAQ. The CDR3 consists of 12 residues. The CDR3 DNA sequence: TGTGCCAGCAGCGTAGGGGGGCGAGAGCAGTACTTC. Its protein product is CASSVGGREQYF.

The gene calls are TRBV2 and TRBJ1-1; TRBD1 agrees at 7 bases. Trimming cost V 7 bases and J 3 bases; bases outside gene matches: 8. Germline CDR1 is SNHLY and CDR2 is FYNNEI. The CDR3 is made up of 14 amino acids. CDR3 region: CASNTYRGYTEAFF. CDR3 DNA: TGTGCCAGCAATACTTACAGGGGCTACACTGAAGCTTTCTTT.

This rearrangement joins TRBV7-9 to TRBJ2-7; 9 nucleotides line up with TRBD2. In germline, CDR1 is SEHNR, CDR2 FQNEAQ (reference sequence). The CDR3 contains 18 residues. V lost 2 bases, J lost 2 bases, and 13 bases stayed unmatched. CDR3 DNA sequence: TGTGCCAGCAGCTTACCGCCTGCGGGAGGGCCCTCGCCCTACGAGCAGTACTTC. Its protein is CASSLPPAGGPSPYEQYF. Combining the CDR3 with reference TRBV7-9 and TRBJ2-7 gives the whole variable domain DTGVSQNPRHKITKRGQNVTFRCDPISEHNRLYWYRQTLGQGPEFLTYFQNEAQLEKSRLLSDRFSAERPKGSFSTLEIQRTEQGDSAMYLCASSLPPAGGPSPYEQYFGPGTRLTVT.

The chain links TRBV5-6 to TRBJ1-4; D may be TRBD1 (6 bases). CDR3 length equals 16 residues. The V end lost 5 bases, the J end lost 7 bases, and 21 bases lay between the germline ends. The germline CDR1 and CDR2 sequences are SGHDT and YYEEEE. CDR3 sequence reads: CASSLQNRDLGEKLFF. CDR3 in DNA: TGTGCCAGCAGTTTACAAAACAGGGACTTGGGTGAAAAACTGTTTTTT.

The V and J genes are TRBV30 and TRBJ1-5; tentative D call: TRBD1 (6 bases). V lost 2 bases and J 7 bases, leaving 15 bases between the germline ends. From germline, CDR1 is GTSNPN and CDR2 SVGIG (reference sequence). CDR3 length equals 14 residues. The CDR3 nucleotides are TGTGCCTGGAGTAAGGGGGGTTTTAGACAGCCCCAGCATTTT. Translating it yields CAWSKGGFRQPQHF.

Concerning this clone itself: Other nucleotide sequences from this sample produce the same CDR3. The DNA for the CDR3 is TGTGCCAGCAGCGCCACAGGGGCCCGCTCTGGAAACACCATATATTTT. Amino acids: CASSATGARSGNTIYF. The gene calls are TRBV9 and TRBJ1-3, with 7 bases that match TRBD1. Germline V gene lookup returns CDR1 SGDLS and CDR2 YYNGEE. This CDR3 is 16 amino acids long. V shed 3 bases and J 0 bases; nucleotides not matched to a gene: 6.

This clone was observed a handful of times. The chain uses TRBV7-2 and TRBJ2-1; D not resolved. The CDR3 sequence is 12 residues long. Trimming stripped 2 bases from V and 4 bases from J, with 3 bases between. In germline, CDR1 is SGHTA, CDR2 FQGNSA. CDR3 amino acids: CASSLNYNEQFF. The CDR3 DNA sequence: TGTGCCAGCAGCTTAAATTACAATGAGCAGTTCTTC.

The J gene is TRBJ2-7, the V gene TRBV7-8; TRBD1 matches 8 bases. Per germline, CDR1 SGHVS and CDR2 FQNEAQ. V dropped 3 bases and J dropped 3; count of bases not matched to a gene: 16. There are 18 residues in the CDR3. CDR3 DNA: TGTGCCAGCAGCTTCGCCTCTGTCGACAGGGGTTACTTCTACGAGCAGTACTTC. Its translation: CASSFASVDRGYFYEQYF.

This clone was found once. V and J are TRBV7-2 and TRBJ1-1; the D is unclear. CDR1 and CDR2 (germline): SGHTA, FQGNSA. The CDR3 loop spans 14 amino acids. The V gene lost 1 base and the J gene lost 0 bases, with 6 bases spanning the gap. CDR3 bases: TGTGCCAGCAGCTTAGAAGGGATGAACACTGAAGCTTTCTTT. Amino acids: CASSLEGMNTEAFF.

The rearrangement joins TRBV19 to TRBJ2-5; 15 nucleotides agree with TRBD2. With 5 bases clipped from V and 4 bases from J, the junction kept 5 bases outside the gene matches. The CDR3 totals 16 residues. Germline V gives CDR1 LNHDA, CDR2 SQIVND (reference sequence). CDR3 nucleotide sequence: TGTGCCAGTAGTGGAAGGACTAGCGGGGGGGGAGAGACCCAGTACTTC. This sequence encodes CASSGRTSGGGETQYF.

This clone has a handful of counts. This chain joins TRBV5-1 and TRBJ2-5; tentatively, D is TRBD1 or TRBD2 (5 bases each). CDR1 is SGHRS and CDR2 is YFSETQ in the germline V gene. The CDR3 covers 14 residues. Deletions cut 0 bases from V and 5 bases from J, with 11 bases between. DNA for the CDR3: TGCGCCAGCAGCTTGGGCCGATGGGGGGAGACCCAGTACTTC. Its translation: CASSLGRWGETQYF.

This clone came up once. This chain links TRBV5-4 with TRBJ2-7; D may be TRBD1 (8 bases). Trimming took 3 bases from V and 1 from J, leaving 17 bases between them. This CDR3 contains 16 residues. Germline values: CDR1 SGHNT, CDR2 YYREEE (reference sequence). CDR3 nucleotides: TGTGCCAGCAGCTCCCCGGGGGGACAGGCATCCTACGAGCAGTACTTC. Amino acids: CASSSPGGQASYEQYF.

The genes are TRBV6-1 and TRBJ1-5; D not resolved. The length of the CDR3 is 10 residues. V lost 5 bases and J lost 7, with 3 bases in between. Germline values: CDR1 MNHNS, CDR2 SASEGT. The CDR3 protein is CASSRQPQHF. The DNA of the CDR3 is TGTGCCAGCAGTCGGCAGCCCCAGCATTTT.

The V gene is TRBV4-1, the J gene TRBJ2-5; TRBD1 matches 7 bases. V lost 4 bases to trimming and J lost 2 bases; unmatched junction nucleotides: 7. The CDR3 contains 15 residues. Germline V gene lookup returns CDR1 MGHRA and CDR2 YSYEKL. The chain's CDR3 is CASSPRQGRQETQYF. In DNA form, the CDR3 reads TGCGCCAGCAGCCCCCGACAGGGCCGACAAGAGACCCAGTACTTC.

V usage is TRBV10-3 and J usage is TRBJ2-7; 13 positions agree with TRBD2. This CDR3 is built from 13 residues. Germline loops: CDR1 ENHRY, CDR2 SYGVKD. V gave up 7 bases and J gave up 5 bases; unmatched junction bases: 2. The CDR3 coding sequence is TGTGCCATCACAGGACTAGCGGGAGACGAGCAGTACTTC. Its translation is CAITGLAGDEQYF.

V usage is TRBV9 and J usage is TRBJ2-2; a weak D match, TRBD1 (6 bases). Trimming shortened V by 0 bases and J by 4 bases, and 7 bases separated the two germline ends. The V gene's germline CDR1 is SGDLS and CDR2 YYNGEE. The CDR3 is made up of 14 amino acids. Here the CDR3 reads CASSVEGGTGELFF. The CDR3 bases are TGTGCCAGCAGCGTAGAAGGGGGCACCGGGGAGCTGTTTTTT.

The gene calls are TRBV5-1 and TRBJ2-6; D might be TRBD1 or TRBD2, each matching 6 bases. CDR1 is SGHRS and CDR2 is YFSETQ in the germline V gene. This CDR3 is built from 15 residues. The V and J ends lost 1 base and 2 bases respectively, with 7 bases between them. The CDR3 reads CASSLRGAGANVLTF. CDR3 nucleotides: TGCGCCAGCAGCTTGAGGGGGGCTGGGGCCAACGTCCTGACTTTC.

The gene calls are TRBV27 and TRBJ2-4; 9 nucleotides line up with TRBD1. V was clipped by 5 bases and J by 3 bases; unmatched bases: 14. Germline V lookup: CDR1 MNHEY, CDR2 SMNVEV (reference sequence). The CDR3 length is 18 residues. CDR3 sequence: CASSPDRGPPRGKNIQYF. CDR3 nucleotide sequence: TGTGCCAGCAGTCCGGACAGGGGCCCACCTAGGGGCAAAAACATTCAGTACTTC.

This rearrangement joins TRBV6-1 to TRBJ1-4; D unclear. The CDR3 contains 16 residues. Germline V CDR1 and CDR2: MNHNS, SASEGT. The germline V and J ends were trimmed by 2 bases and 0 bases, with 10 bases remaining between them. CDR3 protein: CASSEILVATNEKLFF. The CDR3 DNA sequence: TGTGCCAGCAGTGAAATACTGGTCGCAACTAATGAAAAACTGTTTTTT.

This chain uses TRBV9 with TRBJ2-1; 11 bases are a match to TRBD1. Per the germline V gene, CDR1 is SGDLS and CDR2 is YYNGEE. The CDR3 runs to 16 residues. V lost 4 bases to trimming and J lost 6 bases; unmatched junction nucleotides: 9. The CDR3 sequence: CASSPLGGTGGNEQFF. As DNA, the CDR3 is TGTGCCAGCAGCCCCCTAGGAGGGACAGGGGGCAATGAGCAGTTCTTC.

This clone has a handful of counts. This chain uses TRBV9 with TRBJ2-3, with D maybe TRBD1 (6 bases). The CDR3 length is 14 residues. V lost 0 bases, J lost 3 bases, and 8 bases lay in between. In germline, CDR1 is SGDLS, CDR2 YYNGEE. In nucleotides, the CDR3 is TGTGCCAGCAGCGTAGGTACAGGGACAGATACGCAGTATTTT. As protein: CASSVGTGTDTQYF.

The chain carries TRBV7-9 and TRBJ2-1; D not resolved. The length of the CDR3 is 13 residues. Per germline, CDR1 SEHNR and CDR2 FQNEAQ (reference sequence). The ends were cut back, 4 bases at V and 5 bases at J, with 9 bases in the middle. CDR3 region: CASSWRIDNEQFF. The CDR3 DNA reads TGTGCCAGCAGCTGGCGGATAGACAATGAGCAGTTCTTC.

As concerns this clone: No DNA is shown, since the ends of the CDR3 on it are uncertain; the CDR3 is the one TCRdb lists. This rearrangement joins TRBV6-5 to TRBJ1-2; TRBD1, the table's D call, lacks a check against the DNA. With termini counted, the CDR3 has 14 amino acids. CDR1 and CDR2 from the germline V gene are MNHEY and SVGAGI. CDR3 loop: CANSQTGPNYGCTF.

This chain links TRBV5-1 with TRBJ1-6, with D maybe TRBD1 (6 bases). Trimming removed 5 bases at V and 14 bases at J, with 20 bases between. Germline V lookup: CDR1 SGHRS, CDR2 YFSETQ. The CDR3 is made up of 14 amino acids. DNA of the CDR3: TGCGCCAGCAGGAAGGGGGACGGGGACTGGACCCTCCACTTT. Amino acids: CASRKGDGDWTLHF. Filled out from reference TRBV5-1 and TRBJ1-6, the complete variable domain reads KAGVTQTPRYLIKTRGQQVTLSCSPISGHRSVSWYQQTPGQGLQFLFEYFSETQRNKGNFPGRFSGRQFSNSRSEMNVSTLELGDSALYLCASRKGDGDWTLHFGNGTRLTVT.

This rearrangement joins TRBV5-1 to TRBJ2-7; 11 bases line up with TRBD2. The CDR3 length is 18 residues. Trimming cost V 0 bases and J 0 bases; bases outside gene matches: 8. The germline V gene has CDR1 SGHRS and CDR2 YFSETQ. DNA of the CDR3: TGCGCCAGCAGCTTGGGGCTAGCGGGAGGTCCCAGCTCCTACGAGCAGTACTTC. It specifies CASSLGLAGGPSSYEQYF.

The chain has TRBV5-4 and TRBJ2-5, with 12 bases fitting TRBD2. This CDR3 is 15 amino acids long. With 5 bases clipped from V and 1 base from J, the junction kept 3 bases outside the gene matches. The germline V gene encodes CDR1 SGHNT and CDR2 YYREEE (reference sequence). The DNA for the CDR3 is TGTGCCAGCAGGGTGACTAGCGGGGGCCAAGAGACCCAGTACTTC. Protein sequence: CASRVTSGGQETQYF.

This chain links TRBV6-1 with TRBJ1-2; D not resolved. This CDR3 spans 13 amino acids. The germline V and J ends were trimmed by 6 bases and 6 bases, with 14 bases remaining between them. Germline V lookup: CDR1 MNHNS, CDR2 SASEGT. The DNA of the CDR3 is TGTGCCAGCAGCATTTGGGGTTTCCATGGCTACACCTTC. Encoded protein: CASSIWGFHGYTF.

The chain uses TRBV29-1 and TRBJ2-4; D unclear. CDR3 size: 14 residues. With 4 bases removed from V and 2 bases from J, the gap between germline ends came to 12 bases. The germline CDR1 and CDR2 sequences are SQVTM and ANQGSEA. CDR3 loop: CSVVAPDSKNIQYF. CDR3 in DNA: TGCAGCGTTGTCGCCCCCGACTCCAAAAACATTCAGTACTTC.

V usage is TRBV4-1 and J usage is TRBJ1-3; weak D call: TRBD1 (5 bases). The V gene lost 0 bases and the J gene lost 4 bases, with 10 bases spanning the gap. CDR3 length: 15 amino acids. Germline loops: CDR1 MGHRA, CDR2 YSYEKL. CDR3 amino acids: CASSQDPGGGNTIYF. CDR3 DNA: TGCGCCAGCAGCCAAGATCCGGGGGGGGGAAACACCATATATTTT.